This is a list of T cell receptor beta chains from one sample in a study of T cells after yellow fever vaccination. Each CDR3 protein gets one entry after TCRdb re-called the 5' RACE reads with MiXCR. The repertoire has 300,000 to 400,000 distinct CDR3 sequences, around 11% of them found once; the top ten carry 3% to 4%. The sample here was CD4+ T cells sorted from PBMCs, taken 45 days after the yellow fever booster vaccination. The receptors stem from a man aged 18-30 years who received the YFV17D yellow fever vaccine. Each CDR3 is given with its conserved first and last residue. D genes are given only for firm matches. Not all rows give a size; the values are once, few, many and, for expanded clones, a class.

D,V,J,size,CDR3,DNA
TRBD2,TRBV6-5,TRBJ2-1,few,CASSTVAGVYNEQFF,TGTGCCAGCAGTACCGTAGCGGGGGTATACAATGAGCAGTTCTTC
NA,TRBV5-1,TRBJ1-3,many,CASSASGFSGNTIYF,TGCGCCAGCAGCGCCTCAGGATTCTCTGGAAACACCATATATTTT
NA,TRBV12-3/TRBV12-4,TRBJ1-6,few,CATARRDGSSPLHF,TGTGCCACCGCCCGTAGAGACGGTTCTTCACCCCTCCACTTT
NA,TRBV18,TRBJ1-4,few,CASSPEQIQLFF,TGTGCCAGCTCACCAGAACAGATCCAACTGTTTTTT
TRBD1,TRBV12-3/TRBV12-4,TRBJ2-2,NA,CASRPRTGPAGELFF,TGTGCCAGCAGACCTCGGACAGGGCCAGCCGGGGAGCTGTTTTTT
NA,TRBV5-1,TRBJ1-3,few,CASSLAYRTEVDTIYF,TGCGCCAGCAGCTTGGCCTATCGGACAGAGGTGGACACCATATATTTT
NA,TRBV18,TRBJ2-2,few,CASSPSTGPNTGELFF,TGTGCCAGCTCACCCTCCACAGGGCCGAACACCGGGGAGCTGTTTTTT
NA,TRBV7-9,TRBJ2-6,few,CASSSALGVIGANVLTF,TGTGCCAGCAGCTCCGCTTTAGGGGTAATTGGGGCCAACGTCCTGACTTTC
NA,TRBV5-1,TRBJ1-1,few,CASRESLRGRMNTEAFF,TGCGCCAGCAGAGAAAGTCTTAGGGGCCGGATGAACACTGAAGCTTTCTTT
TRBD1,TRBV6-2/TRBV6-3,TRBJ1-2,NA,CASSYAGQGLYGYTF,TGTGCCAGCAGTTACGCGGGACAGGGACTCTATGGCTACACCTTC
NA,TRBV12-3/TRBV12-4,TRBJ2-7,many,CASSLDIYEQYF,TGTGCCAGCAGTTTAGACATCTACGAGCAGTACTTC
NA,TRBV12-3/TRBV12-4,TRBJ1-5,NA,CASSWGDNFQPQHF,TGTGCCAGCAGTTGGGGGGACAATTTTCAGCCCCAGCATTTT
NA,TRBV5-1,TRBJ1-5,few,CASILGVPGDQPQHF,TGCGCCAGCATCCTCGGAGTACCTGGCGATCAGCCCCAGCATTTT
TRBD2,TRBV7-9,TRBJ2-3,NA,CASSLFQFAGGLTDTQYF,TGTGCCAGCAGCTTATTCCAGTTCGCGGGGGGCCTCACAGATACGCAGTATTTT
NA,TRBV12-3/TRBV12-4,TRBJ1-1,NA,CASSPQGLRTEAFF,TGTGCCAGCAGTCCACAGGGTTTGAGGACTGAAGCTTTCTTT
NA,TRBV3-1,TRBJ1-1,few,CASSPTSGKGTEAFF,TGTGCCAGCAGCCCCACGTCGGGGAAGGGGACTGAAGCTTTCTTT
NA,TRBV5-1,TRBJ2-2,NA,CASRPGTYNTGELFF,TGCGCCAGCAGGCCCGGGACATATAACACCGGGGAGCTGTTTTTT
TRBD2,TRBV2,TRBJ2-3,NA,CASRTGTSGGAHTQYF,TGTGCCAGCAGGACCGGGACTAGCGGGGGGGCCCATACGCAGTATTTT
NA,TRBV5-4,TRBJ2-3,NA,CASSLPGAGRDTQYF,TGTGCCAGCAGCTTACCAGGGGCCGGTAGAGATACGCAGTATTTT
TRBD1,TRBV27,TRBJ2-7,few,CASQKQGGTYEQYF,TGTGCCAGCCAAAAACAGGGGGGAACCTACGAGCAGTACTTC
NA,TRBV12-3/TRBV12-4,TRBJ2-7,NA,CASSREATSREQYF,TGTGCCAGCAGCCGCGAGGCGACCTCTCGCGAGCAGTACTTC
NA,TRBV12-3/TRBV12-4,TRBJ2-5,many,CASSGRWGSETQYF,TGTGCCAGCAGTGGAAGATGGGGCTCCGAGACCCAGTACTTC
NA,TRBV6-6,TRBJ1-5,NA,CASSTRGAENQPQHF,TGTGCCAGCAGCACGAGAGGGGCCGAAAATCAGCCCCAGCATTTT
NA,TRBV18,TRBJ1-1,NA,CASSSGTALEAFF,TGTGCCAGCTCTTCCGGGACGGCCCTTGAAGCTTTCTTT
NA,TRBV24-1,TRBJ2-2,NA,CATSGPTGQSRGYTGELFF,TGTGCCACCAGTGGTCCCACGGGACAAAGTAGAGGTTACACCGGGGAGCTGTTTTTT
NA,TRBV7-9,TRBJ1-4,NA,CASSYSDREKLFF,TGTGCCAGCAGCTACTCTGACAGAGAAAAACTGTTTTTT
NA,TRBV5-1,TRBJ2-7,many,CASSLEVAYEQYF,TGCGCCAGCAGCTTGGAGGTCGCCTACGAGCAGTACTTC
TRBD1,TRBV12-3/TRBV12-4,TRBJ1-1,few,CASSRGQTFTEAFF,TGTGCCAGCAGTCGGGGACAGACTTTCACTGAAGCTTTCTTT
NA,TRBV7-9,TRBJ2-2,NA,CASSLGLTNTGELFF,TGTGCCAGCAGTCTCGGACTAACGAACACCGGGGAGCTGTTTTTT
NA,TRBV7-2,TRBJ1-2,NA,CASSLVRYGGYTF,TGTGCCAGCAGCTTAGTTAGGTATGGAGGCTACACCTTC
NA,TRBV11-2,TRBJ1-2,few,CASSPRVVGSDGYTF,TGTGCCAGCAGCCCCCGGGTAGTGGGTAGTGATGGCTACACCTTC
NA,TRBV9,TRBJ2-7,NA,CASSPSPSREQYF,TGTGCCAGCAGCCCCAGCCCCTCCCGCGAGCAGTACTTC
NA,TRBV28,TRBJ2-3,NA,CASSLMGQFQDTQYF,TGTGCCAGCAGTCTAATGGGGCAGTTCCAGGATACGCAGTATTTT
NA,TRBV12-3/TRBV12-4,TRBJ2-7,few,CATNVGHVKTYEQYF,TGTGCCACCAATGTAGGACATGTAAAAACCTACGAGCAGTACTTC
TRBD1,TRBV3-1,TRBJ1-1,few,CASSQGTGGNTEAFF,TGTGCCAGCAGCCAAGGAACAGGGGGGAACACTGAAGCTTTCTTT
NA,TRBV30,TRBJ2-6,few,CAWSGLGISGANVLTF,TGTGCCTGGAGTGGGCTCGGAATCTCTGGGGCCAACGTCCTGACTTTC
NA,TRBV20-1,TRBJ1-6,many,CSASEGRNSPLHF,TGCAGTGCTAGCGAAGGGAGGAATTCACCCCTCCACTTT
NA,TRBV7-2,TRBJ2-3,many,CASSPYSTDTQYF,TGTGCCAGCAGCCCCTATAGCACAGATACGCAGTATTTT
NA,TRBV6-2/TRBV6-3,TRBJ2-3,few,CASGSFFRVGTDTQYF,TGTGCCAGCGGATCATTCTTCAGGGTTGGCACAGATACGCAGTATTTT
TRBD1,TRBV20-1,TRBJ1-1,many,CSAWTGNTEAFF,TGCAGTGCATGGACAGGGAACACTGAAGCTTTCTTT
NA,TRBV29-1,TRBJ2-3,few,CSPLSEADTQYF,TGCAGCCCCCTAAGTGAGGCAGATACGCAGTATTTT
TRBD2,TRBV7-2,TRBJ2-2,NA,CASSLGVLAGTGELFF,TGTGCCAGCAGCTTAGGAGTTCTAGCGGGCACCGGGGAGCTGTTTTTT
TRBD2,TRBV29-1,TRBJ2-7,few,CSAGEGTSYEQYF,TGCAGCGCCGGGGAGGGGACCTCCTACGAGCAGTACTTC
NA,TRBV24-1,TRBJ2-1,many,CATSDGTGNEQFF,TGTGCCACCAGTGATGGTACCGGTAATGAGCAGTTCTTC
NA,TRBV19,TRBJ1-1,NA,CASRRQEINTEAFF,TGTGCCAGTAGGCGACAGGAGATTAACACTGAAGCTTTCTTT
NA,TRBV12-3/TRBV12-4,TRBJ1-2,few,CASHHSYPSYGYTF,TGTGCCAGCCACCACTCATACCCCTCCTATGGCTACACCTTC